This TCR beta chain is from a study of T cell clonality in common variable immunodeficiency. This CDR3 has 14 residues. The germline gives CDR1 SEHNR, CDR2 FQNEAQ (reference sequence). The ends were cut back, 1 base at V and 3 bases at J, with 9 bases in the middle. Donors gave about 5 to 8 ml heparinized peripheral whole blood. Equal genomic DNA amounts from CVID and control samples were sequenced. Assay: immunoSEQ multiplex PCR; the TCRdb copy retains only in-frame clones and omits some. The sample contains 50,000 to 60,000 clones, none of them singletons. This clone was observed many times. Its antigen is unknown. The read comes to an end 3 residues before the CDR3 does, leaving the germline J gene to fill in the end. Study-wide findings and caveats: Fewer deletions and N-nucleotide insertions were reportedly seen in common variable immunodeficiency TCR beta sequences. CVID subjects had higher TCRbeta clonality than healthy controls, most marked in about a third.

The gene calls are TRBV7-9 and TRBJ1-1; D is perhaps TRBD1 (6 bases). The clonotype comes from a person aged 18 to 75 in good health. Material: peripheral blood mononuclear cells. CDR3 DNA (partial): TGTGCCAGCAGCTTAGAGCAGGGGTACACTGAA. Amino acids: CASSLEQGYTE. The whole CDR3 protein is CASSLEQGYTEAFF.